This T cell receptor (beta chain) was identified in a study of blood T cell repertoires in COVID-19. Profiling relied on immunoSEQ multiplex PCR, and the TCRdb table lists in-frame clones only, not all of them. Among some 120,000 clones listed, around 83% were seen once. V was trimmed by 1 base and J by 0 bases, leaving 6 bases between them. Germline CDR1 is SGHTA and CDR2 is FQGNSA. This CDR3 region has 15 residues. The V gene is TRBV7-2, the J gene TRBJ2-2, with D possibly matching TRBD1 (5 bases). The TCR originated in a woman in her forties or fifties with acute or convalescent COVID-19. Input material: peripheral blood. CDR3 loop: CASSLGGPNTGELFF. DNA of the CDR3: TGTGCCAGCAGCTTAGGGGGCCCGAACACCGGGGAGCTGTTTTTT.